This record looks at one TCR beta chain sequence and its context. These data are taken from a study of blood T cell repertoires in COVID-19. Whole-study context: Specimens from acute and convalescent COVID-19 originated in the United States, Italy and Spain.

The junction had 6 bases not matched to a gene; V was cut back by 4 bases and J by 9 bases. CDR3 size: 15 residues. Germline V CDR1 and CDR2: LNHDA, SQIVND (reference sequence). Symptom resolution, clearance, or two negative PCRs marked the recovered donors of Cohort 3. TCRdb keeps only in-frame clones here, not all; method: immunoSEQ multiplex PCR. The sample contains about 370,000 clones, roughly 89% of which appear only once. The clonotype originates from a woman aged 30 to 39 who had recovered from COVID-19. The genes are TRBV19 and TRBJ2-3, with TRBD2 matching over 14 bases. Sequences were obtained from PBMCs or T cells enriched from blood (not recorded which). The DNA for the CDR3 is TGTGCCAGTAGTACCGGGACTAGCGGGAGCTCCACGCAGTATTTT. Translation gives CASSTGTSGSSTQYF.